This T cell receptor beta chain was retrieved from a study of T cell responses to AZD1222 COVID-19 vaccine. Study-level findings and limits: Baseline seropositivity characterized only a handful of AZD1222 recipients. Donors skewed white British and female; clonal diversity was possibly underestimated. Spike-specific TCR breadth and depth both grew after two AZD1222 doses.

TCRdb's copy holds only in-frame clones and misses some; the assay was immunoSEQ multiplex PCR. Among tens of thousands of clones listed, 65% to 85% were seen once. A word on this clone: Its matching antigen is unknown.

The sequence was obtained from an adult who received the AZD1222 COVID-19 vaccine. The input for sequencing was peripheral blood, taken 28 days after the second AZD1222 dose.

The CDR3 region has the DNA TGTGCCACCCGGCCGGGAGGGAACACTGAAGCTTTCTTT. As protein: CATRPGGNTEAFF. The chain recombines TRBV10-3 with TRBJ1-1; D is undetermined. CDR1 ENHRY and CDR2 SYGVKD come from the germline V gene. CDR3 length: 13 amino acids. Trimming pared 10 bases from V and 1 base from J, leaving 13 bases between.